Below, one TCR beta chain is given with its context. The sample belongs to a study of blood T cells in healthy people across ages. Germline loops: CDR1 SQVTM, CDR2 ANQGSEA. The CDR3 runs 12 residues. V dropped 3 bases and J dropped 4; count of bases not matched to a gene: 1. Through a sample-barcoded 5' primer and a J-beta primer mix, a second PCR was run for roughly 7 to 12 cycles. TCRdb redid the calling of the 5' RACE reads with MiXCR, one entry per CDR3 protein. The repertoire holds roughly 800,000 distinct CDR3 sequences, with 35% to 40% as singletons. The sequence was collected from a man between 18 and 29 years old in good health. The rearrangement links TRBV29-1 to TRBJ2-5, with TRBD1 identical over 8 bases. The sample consisted of blood. In DNA, the CDR3 is TGCAGCGTTGAGGGGACAGGAGAGACCCAGTACTTC. Its translation is CSVEGTGETQYF.